This TCR beta chain was captured in a study of T cells in Graves' hyperthyroidism and ophthalmopathy. The CDR3 loop spans 16 amino acids. CDR1 is SQVTM and CDR2 is ANQGSEA in the germline V gene. V lost 4 bases to trimming and J lost 3 bases; unmatched junction nucleotides: 14. TCR beta CDR3 regions were amplified from RNA transcripts. The HTBI set primed first-round TCR CDR3 RT-PCR. TCRdb processed the multiplex PCR reads anew with MiXCR; each CDR3 protein has one entry. The table has around 300,000 distinct CDR3 sequences, 25% to 30% seen once; the top ten hold about a quarter. Whole-study findings and limits: Blood shared most expanded thyroid clonotypes above 0.001.

This clonotype was observed many times. Its antigen is not known. V is TRBV29-1 and J is TRBJ1-2; TRBD1 agrees at 7 bases. Sequenced material: blood. This receptor was obtained from a man aged 40-49 years with Graves' hyperthyroidism that later progressed to Graves' ophthalmopathy. The CDR3: CSVGQGPARAYYGYTF. The DNA of the CDR3 is TGCAGCGTTGGACAGGGACCGGCCAGGGCATACTATGGCTACACCTTC.